The clone carrying this T cell receptor (beta chain) has just a few counts. This entry belongs to a study of blood T cell repertoires in COVID-19. The wider study: The samples span acute and convalescent COVID-19 from the United States, Italy and Spain. From T cells, B-cell-depleted T cells, or PBMCs came the material, which was cDNA or gDNA.

The length of the CDR3 is 19 residues. Trimming took off 7 bases at V and 0 bases at J, with 25 bases between the two ends. CDR1 SGHAT and CDR2 FQNNGV come from the germline V gene. Original processing notes: Estimation of nucleated cell counts relied on the amplification of reference gene primers. Using immunoSEQ multiplex PCR, the repertoire was profiled, and TCRdb retains in-frame clones only, with some absent. The V and J calls and clone size are taken from that table; D and trimming were inferred from the DNA. The sample consists of 30,000 to 50,000 clones, roughly 84% of them appearing once. V and J are TRBV11-2 and TRBJ2-1; maybe TRBD2 (6 bases). This receptor was taken from a man aged 45-60 years with active or convalescent COVID-19. Sequenced input: peripheral blood. The CDR3 protein is CASTSFKRLVLSSYNEQFF. In DNA, the CDR3 is TGTGCCAGCACCTCGTTTAAAAGACTAGTTCTTAGCTCCTACAATGAGCAGTTCTTC.